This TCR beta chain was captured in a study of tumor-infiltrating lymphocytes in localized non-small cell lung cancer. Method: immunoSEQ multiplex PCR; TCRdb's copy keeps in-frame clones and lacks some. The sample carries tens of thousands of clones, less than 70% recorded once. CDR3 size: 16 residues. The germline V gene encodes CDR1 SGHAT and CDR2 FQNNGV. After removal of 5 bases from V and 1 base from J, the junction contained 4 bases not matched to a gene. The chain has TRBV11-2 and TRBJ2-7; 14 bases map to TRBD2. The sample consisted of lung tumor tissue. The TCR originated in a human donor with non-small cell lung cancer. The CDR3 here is CASSGRLAGGSYEQYF. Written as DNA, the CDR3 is TGTGCCAGCAGCGGAAGACTAGCGGGAGGGTCCTACGAGCAGTACTTC.